This record looks at one TCR beta chain sequence and its context. Its antigen is not yet known. Qualities for individual bases were not recorded, and no much larger clone is one base off. Receptor libraries were prepared by 5' RACE. Sequencing took place on a NextSeq 500. Unique molecular identifiers were attached to individual cDNA molecules in the TCR library protocol so that sequencing error and PCR bias could be corrected. Both TCR alpha and beta chains were sequenced, and tight co-correlation was observed between alpha and beta sequence abundances in each sample. Per the original workflow: Decombinator V4 was used to perform V gene, J gene and CDR3 annotation of TCR sequences. Expanded TCRs were defined as changing significantly between any two time points under a Poisson model with p below 0.0001. TCR abundances were normalised to the total number of TCRs sequenced per sample and expressed as counts per million. TRAV1-2 paired with TRAJ12, TRAJ20 or TRAJ33 defined MAIT TCRs, while TRAV10 paired with TRAJ18 defined iNKT TCRs. VDJdb, accessed 1 November 2021, was searched for CMV, EBV and SARS-CoV-2 annotated TCRs, with TCRs annotated for multiple antigens excluded. The public reads were reanalyzed by TCRdb: fastp trimming at Q25, MiXCR alignment, in-frame beta chains only. A single entry per CDR3 protein holds the most common genes and DNA from its merged rows. These V and J calls originate from TCRdb's pipeline instead of the authors' own analysis. The sample table lists tens of thousands of distinct CDR3 sequences, roughly 9.9% of them with a count of one. 12% of the sample rests with the top ten.

A case-control design nested within a healthcare worker cohort in London, UK, was used, with weekly nasopharyngeal swab PCR tests and blood sampling performed. Healthcare workers were recruited between 23 and 31 March 2020, during the week of the UK lockdown, and were followed weekly for up to roughly 15 weeks. The sample originates from a study of early T cells in non-severe SARS-CoV-2 infection (dated by TCRdb to about 2021). Regarding the research as a whole: TCR sequencing used bulk RNA from unsorted whole blood, so alpha and beta chains could not be paired.

V loses 7 bases at its end and J loses 4 bases; junction bases beyond the gene matches: 10. The CDR3 holds 17 amino acids from the cysteine to the phenylalanine. CDR3 DNA is the only sequence kept; it has 51 bases, read in frame from the first base. The germline V gene provides CDR1 SNHLY and CDR2 FYNNEI. Study-wide conclusions, independent of this receptor: VDJdb matching was skewed toward anti-spike CD8 responses and likely underestimated virus-specific expansions by missing private and CD4 specificities.

The sequencing input was whole blood. The TCR was taken from an adult who was a healthcare worker with PCR-confirmed SARS-CoV-2 infection or an uninfected control (not recorded which). This chain is built from TRBV2 and TRBJ2-6; TRBD1 lines up with 10 middle nucleotides. At the DNA level, the sequence is TGTGCCAGCAAGGGGACAGGGGTTTCAGAGGGGGCCAACGTCCTGACTTTC. This translates into CASKGTGVSEGANVLTF.